The present T cell receptor beta chain was sequenced within a study of PD-L1 blockade in urothelial cancer (dated by TCRdb to 2015 to 2018). With respect to the entire study: Therapy was started in about 2014 for all patients, and atezolizumab 1,200 mg was administered intravenously every 3 weeks. Somatic, immune and clinical correlates of response to PD-L1 blockade with atezolizumab in urothelial cancer were the focus of an exploratory multi-omic analysis. Pretreatment tumor samples, along with matched peripheral blood collected serially before and after atezolizumab treatment, underwent TCR sequencing. Whole exome sequencing and RNA sequencing of pretreatment tumors were performed alongside TCR sequencing in the same patients. About 85% of the roughly 29 patients were males with bladder-origin urothelial cancer, and about 65% of the 29 reported a prior smoking history. Pretreatment blood TCR-seq was available for 30 or so patients, at least one posttreatment blood collection was obtained for 25 or so patients, and tumor TCR-seq was available for 25 or so patients. Durable clinical benefit was defined as progression-free survival longer than 6 months, and TCR features were also tested against progression-free and overall survival. A median of about 150,000 T cells and 80,000 or so unique TCRs was obtained from blood samples, and a median clonality of roughly 0.074 was observed. Blood samples were analyzed at 3 weeks after treatment start (second dose) and at 6 weeks after treatment start. Patients had an ECOG performance status of 0 or 1 and had received between 0 and 3 prior chemotherapy regimens. Durable clinical benefit was achieved by nine patients and was not achieved by 20 patients.

This sample's time point label indicates: pretreatment peripheral blood. A cohort of some 29 patients with locally advanced or metastatic urothelial carcinoma, treated at Memorial Sloan Kettering on a trial protocol, was included. Peripheral blood mononuclear cells were collected pretreatment and during treatment, with between 1 and 8 total time points per patient. The Qiagen DNeasy Blood extraction kit was used to purify genomic DNA from total PBMCs and from tumor samples. PBMCs were collected pretreatment and during treatment, and were isolated and stored as previously described. V is pruned by 6 bases and J by 5 bases, leaving 6 bases of the junction without a gene match. The germline V gene sets CDR1 to SGHAT and CDR2 to FQNNGV. The CDR3 measures 15 amino acids from cysteine to phenylalanine. Just the 45-base CDR3 DNA is kept, in frame starting at base 1. Each PCR received spiked-in synthetic TCR analog templates so that absolute template abundance could be estimated from read counts. TCRbeta CDR3 regions were amplified from genomic DNA with bias-controlled V and J gene primers using the immunoSEQ assay. Sequencing of rearranged TCRbeta segments was performed at approximately 20X coverage. In the authors' own workflow: Clustering was used to correct sequencing errors, and CDR3s were annotated against IMGT so that V, D and J genes could be assigned. Downstream analyses used only productive TCRbeta rearrangements and left out out-of-frame or stop-codon sequences. Clonality was computed as one minus Shannon entropy normalized by the log of the number of unique productive sequences. Clones differing between time points or between blood and tumor were identified using Fisher's exact test with Benjamini-Hochberg correction, with an adjusted p below 0.01 applied as the threshold. TCRdb limited this immuneACCESS table to in-frame rearrangements with V and J called. A share of clones is missing; checked studies link under half to unresolved V genes, and the rest is unexplained. The D gene and trimming were derived from the DNA, and the V and J assignments and clone size from that table. The sample has about 88,000 clones on record, roughly 90% of them singletons. Of the sample, 0.97% falls within the top ten clones.

About this clone: The clone's antigen remains unknown. Per-base qualities were not stored, and no clone one base away is much larger.

Results the study describes overall, beyond this receptor: A pretreatment peripheral blood TCR clonality below the median was linked to improved progression-free and overall survival. Small sample size (n of about 29) and many exploratory analyses mean the results are intended to be hypothesis-generating. At 3 weeks after the start of treatment, tumor-associated TCR clones in peripheral blood had expanded more in patients with durable benefit (n ≈ 22, p = 0.022).

The receptor's source is a woman older than 75 with urothelial cancer. This sample comprised PBMCs, obtained around atezolizumab (anti-PD-L1) treatment. The rearranged segments are TRBV11-2 and TRBJ2-1; a stretch of 11 junction bases matches TRBD1. CDR3 loop: CASRPGTGGNNEQFF. The base sequence is TGTGCCAGCAGGCCGGGGACAGGGGGGAACAATGAGCAGTTCTTC.